This entry lists 19 T cell receptor beta chains sequenced from one sample in a study of T cells in Graves' hyperthyroidism and ophthalmopathy. RNA transcripts were the template for amplifying TCR beta CDR3 regions. The study used the HTBI primer set for a first-round RT-PCR of the TCR CDR3. TCRdb re-derived calls from the multiplex PCR reads in MiXCR, one entry per CDR3 protein. The sample has roughly 840,000 distinct CDR3 sequences, about 38% seen once. Sequenced input: blood. The receptors derive from a man younger than 35 with Graves' hyperthyroidism.

This clonotype was found many times. This chain uses TRBV27 with TRBJ2-5, with D maybe TRBD2 (6 bases). The germline V gene has CDR1 MNHEY and CDR2 SMNVEV (reference sequence). The CDR3 loop spans 15 amino acids. The germline V and J ends were trimmed by 2 bases and 1 base, with 11 bases remaining between them. Written as DNA, the CDR3 is TGTGCCAGCAGTTTAACCCCAGCGGGCCAAGAGACCCAGTACTTC. Amino acid sequence: CASSLTPAGQETQYF.

In nucleotides, the CDR3 is TGTGCTAGTGCGAGGCCGAGCGGGGGGGACAAGGGTACGCAGTATTTT. This gives the protein CASARPSGGDKGTQYF. The V and J genes are TRBV25-1 and TRBJ2-3, with 10 bases identical to TRBD2. The CDR3 has 16 residues. Germline V gene data show CDR1 as MGHDK and CDR2 as SYGVNS.

Details on this clonotype: At one of its ends the junction is not consistent with the germline gene, which may arise from a read error. V usage is TRBV4-1 and J usage is TRBJ1-5; maybe TRBD1 (5 bases). The length of the CDR3 is 15 residues. Germline V CDR1 and CDR2: MGHRA, YSYEKL. CDR3 nucleotide sequence: TGTGCCAGCAGCCAAGGGGAGGACAGCAATCAGCCCCAGCATTTT. It is translated as CASSQGEDSNQPQHF.

This clonotype was seen ten or more times. The chain employs TRBV15 and TRBJ2-7, with D possibly being TRBD1 (7 bases). This CDR3 contains 15 residues. Trimming shortened V by 4 bases and J by 3 bases, and 16 bases separated the two germline ends. Germline CDR1 LNHNV, CDR2 YYDKDF (reference sequence). The CDR3 sequence: CATSKEGTEIYEQYF. As DNA, the CDR3 is TGTGCCACCAGCAAGGAGGGGACAGAAATCTACGAGCAGTACTTC.

This clonotype was found once. A much larger clone is a single base away; this may be a read error. The V and J genes are TRBV19 and TRBJ1-1, with no clear D. The CDR3 spans 12 residues. CDR1 and CDR2 from the germline V gene are LNHDA and SQIVND (reference sequence). CDR3 residues: CASSDFLTEASF. Written as DNA, the CDR3 is TGTGCCAGTAGTGACTTCTTAACTGAAGCTTCCTTT.

The chain uses TRBV12-3 or TRBV12-4 and TRBJ1-1; D ambiguous. CDR3 size: 16 residues. V was trimmed by 0 bases and J by 2 bases, leaving 13 bases between them. The CDR3 DNA reads TGTGCCAGCAGTTTAGCGCATGAGGAGGTTAACACTGAAGCTTTCTTT. Translating it yields CASSLAHEEVNTEAFF.

This clonotype has more than one count but fewer than ten. The chain has TRBV19 and TRBJ1-4; D is unclear. The V end lost 1 base, the J end lost 8 bases, and 14 bases lay between the germline ends. CDR1 and CDR2 (germline): LNHDA, SQIVND (reference sequence). This CDR3 is 15 amino acids long. The CDR3 loop reads CASSIVGAEEEKLFF. For the CDR3, the DNA is TGTGCCAGTAGTATAGTGGGAGCAGAGGAGGAAAAACTGTTTTTT.

This clonotype was found many times. The chain couples TRBV29-1 to TRBJ1-1; D may be TRBD1 (6 bases). The CDR3 sequence is 13 residues long. Germline-derived CDR1 and CDR2 are SQVTM and ANQGSEA. The V gene lost 3 bases and the J gene lost 7 bases, with 15 bases spanning the gap. CDR3 loop: CSVDRRDTREAFF. CDR3 DNA sequence: TGCAGCGTTGATAGGAGGGACACCCGTGAAGCTTTCTTT.

The V gene is TRBV5-5, the J gene TRBJ2-2; D call uncertain. Trimming cost V 0 bases and J 3 bases, with 6 bases left between them. The V gene's germline CDR1 is SGHKS and CDR2 YYEKEE (reference sequence). The CDR3 totals 14 residues. The CDR3 region is CASSLEEYTGELFF. CDR3 coding DNA: TGTGCCAGCAGCTTGGAGGAATACACCGGGGAGCTGTTTTTT.

Worth noting for this clonotype: A single base separates this from a much larger clone, so it may be a read error. The chain joins TRBV19 to TRBJ1-1; D not resolved. Germline V gene sequence: CDR1 LNHDA, CDR2 SQIVND (reference sequence). This CDR3 is built from 14 residues. The CDR3 is CASSIGGSRTEASF. The CDR3 nucleotides are TGTGCCAGTAGTATTGGAGGATCGAGAACTGAAGCTTCCTTT.

V is TRBV29-1 and J is TRBJ2-3; tentative D call: TRBD1 (6 bases). Trimming pared 7 bases from V and 4 bases from J, leaving 12 bases between. The V gene's germline CDR1 is SQVTM and CDR2 ANQGSEA. CDR3 length: 12 amino acids. The CDR3 bases are TGCAGCGGCATACAGGGCGCAGATACGCAGTATTTT. Protein product: CSGIQGADTQYF.

This chain uses TRBV7-2 with TRBJ1-3; D not resolved. The CDR3 sequence is 14 residues long. Per germline, CDR1 SGHTA and CDR2 FQGNSA. Trimming took off 4 bases at V and 4 bases at J, with 11 bases between the two ends. CDR3 nucleotide sequence: TGTGCCAGCAGCTCGAGCGGTGAGGGAAACACCATATATTTT. Protein product: CASSSSGEGNTIYF. Full variable domain (remainder filled in from reference TRBV7-2 and TRBJ1-3): GAGVSQSPSNKVTEKGKDVELRCDPISGHTALYWYRQSLGQGLEFLIYFQGNSAPDKSGLPSDRFSAERTGGSVSTLTIQRTQQEDSAVYLCASSSSGEGNTIYFGEGSWLTVV.

This clonotype was found a few times. The V gene is TRBV6-6, the J gene TRBJ1-4, with 9 bases lining up with TRBD1. The CDR3 loop spans 15 amino acids. With V trimmed by 0 bases and J by 7 bases, 3 bases remained unmatched. Per germline, CDR1 MNHNY and CDR2 SVGAGI (reference sequence). The CDR3 protein is CASSYSGTGFEKLFF. CDR3 sequence (DNA): TGTGCCAGCAGTTACTCGGGGACAGGGTTTGAAAAACTGTTTTTT.

The CDR3 bases are TGTGCCAACAGACGACAGCCTAGCGGAGCAGCCTACGAGCAGTACTTC. It yields the protein CANRRQPSGAAYEQYF. The chain couples TRBV2 to TRBJ2-7; the match to TRBD2 covers 7 bases. The V gene's germline CDR1 is SNHLY and CDR2 FYNNEI. J lost 2 bases, V lost 10 bases, and 17 bases had no gene match. The length of the CDR3 is 16 residues.

This clonotype was seen at least ten times. The chain has TRBV15 and TRBJ1-1; unclear D gene. Germline lookup yields CDR1 LNHNV and CDR2 YYDKDF (reference sequence). Trimming stripped 4 bases from V and 5 bases from J, with 11 bases between. The CDR3 extends over 13 amino acids. In nucleotides, the CDR3 is TGTGCCACCAGCATCCCCAGCGGTACTGAAGCTTTCTTT. It is translated as CATSIPSGTEAFF.

This clonotype appeared many times. The chain carries TRBV25-1 and TRBJ1-4, with no clear D. Trimming took off 6 bases at V and 2 bases at J, with 10 bases between the two ends. The CDR3 runs to 14 residues. Per germline, CDR1 MGHDK and CDR2 SYGVNS. CDR3 in amino acids: CASSQSGTNEKLFF. CDR3 DNA sequence: TGTGCCAGCAGCCAATCGGGGACTAATGAAAAACTGTTTTTT.

This rearrangement joins TRBV10-3 to TRBJ1-1, with TRBD1 identical over 11 bases. Germline trimming cut 10 bases from V and 2 bases from J; bases unmatched to any gene: 12. CDR1 and CDR2 from the germline V gene are ENHRY and SYGVKD. The CDR3 extends over 16 amino acids. The CDR3 nucleotides are TGTGCCACCGTGCCACTGGACAGGGGGCGTAACACTGAAGCTTTCTTT. It encodes CATVPLDRGRNTEAFF.

This chain joins TRBV11-2 and TRBJ1-2; D ambiguous. This CDR3 region has 13 residues. V was shortened by 6 bases and J by 8 bases, with 16 bases between the two germline ends. Germline V CDR1 and CDR2: SGHAT, FQNNGV. The CDR3 loop is CASRIGPGNGYTF. In DNA form, the CDR3 reads TGTGCCAGCAGGATCGGACCGGGGAACGGCTACACCTTC.

This clonotype was counted between two and nine times. V usage is TRBV7-9 and J usage is TRBJ2-2; 9 bases agree with TRBD2. The CDR3 runs to 16 residues. J lost 2 bases, V lost 4 bases, and 5 bases had no gene match. Looked up from germline, CDR1 is SEHNR and CDR2 is FQNEAQ (reference sequence). The CDR3 reads CASSSTSGSNTGELFF. In DNA, the CDR3 is TGTGCCAGCAGCTCGACTAGCGGATCAAACACCGGGGAGCTGTTTTTT.